This entry lists 21 T cell receptor beta chains sequenced from one sample in a study of blood T cell repertoires in COVID-19. The data were produced by immunoSEQ multiplex PCR, yet TCRdb's version contains in-frame clones alone and is incomplete. The profile shows about 78,000 clones, approximately 92% of them singletons. The sequencing input was peripheral blood. Receptors originate from a woman of 80 years or more with acute or convalescent COVID-19.

The rearrangement links TRBV7-9 to TRBJ2-2; 8 positions agree with TRBD2. The CDR3 runs to 14 residues. The germline gives CDR1 SEHNR, CDR2 FQNEAQ (reference sequence). V gave up 5 bases and J gave up 4 bases; unmatched junction bases: 3. The CDR3 loop reads CASSRTSSTGELFF. CDR3 nucleotide sequence: TGTGCCAGCAGCCGGACTAGCAGCACCGGGGAGCTGTTTTTT.

V and J are TRBV24-1 and TRBJ2-2; 11 bases agree with TRBD2. The J segment lost 1 base and the V segment lost 3 bases, leaving 3 bases of the junction unmatched. The length of the CDR3 is 17 residues. Germline assignment: CDR1 KGHDR and CDR2 SFDVKD. The CDR3 region has the DNA TGTGCCACCAGTGATCCCGGGACTAGCGGGAACACCGGGGAGCTGTTTTTT. Translation: CATSDPGTSGNTGELFF.

This chain links TRBV7-9 with TRBJ2-1; D may be TRBD2 (6 bases). Germline CDR1 SEHNR, CDR2 FQNEAQ (reference sequence). This CDR3 spans 15 amino acids. Trimming shortened V by 1 base and J by 5 bases, and 12 bases separated the two germline ends. CDR3 nucleotides: TGTGCCAGCAGCTTAGTGGGGACTCGACACAATGAGCAGTTCTTC. Translated: CASSLVGTRHNEQFF.

The chain couples TRBV3-1 (or the pseudogene TRBV3-2) to TRBJ1-1; D unclear. Deletions cut 1 base from V and 5 bases from J, with 8 bases between. CDR1 is LGHDT and CDR2 is YNNKEL in the germline V gene (reference sequence). The CDR3 consists of 13 residues. CDR3 protein: CASSQGRKTEAFF. CDR3 sequence (DNA): TGTGCCAGCAGCCAAGGGCGGAAGACTGAAGCTTTCTTT.

J is TRBJ2-1 and V is TRBV29-1, with D maybe TRBD1 (5 bases). Germline V lookup: CDR1 SQVTM, CDR2 ANQGSEA. Trimming shortened V by 3 bases and J by 9 bases, and 18 bases separated the two germline ends. The CDR3 has 14 residues. The CDR3, as DNA: TGCAGCGTTGACAGGGTAGGCCAAAGGGGTGAGCAGTTCTTC. As protein: CSVDRVGQRGEQFF.

Comment on this clone: A junction boundary mismatches the germline segment, possibly from a read error. V gene TRBV27 combines with J gene TRBJ1-2; possibly TRBD1 for D (5 bases). Germline lookup yields CDR1 MNHEY and CDR2 SMNVEV (reference sequence). The CDR3 is 13 residues long. The CDR3 bases are TGTGCCAGCAGAGGAAGGGGCACCAATAAGTATGCCTTC. Protein sequence: CASRGRGTNKYAF.

The V and J genes are TRBV5-1 and TRBJ2-3, with D uncertain. Germline CDR1 SGHRS, CDR2 YFSETQ. Trimming pared 4 bases from V and 2 bases from J, leaving 11 bases between. The CDR3 totals 14 residues. The CDR3 DNA sequence: TGCGCCAGCAGCGGCCCACGTAACACAGATACGCAGTATTTT. Protein: CASSGPRNTDTQYF.

This sequence joins TRBV4-2 and TRBJ2-7; 13 bases agree with TRBD2. CDR3 length: 16 amino acids. CDR1 is LGHNA and CDR2 is YNFKEQ in the germline V gene. V gave up 4 bases and J gave up 2 bases; unmatched junction bases: 5. The CDR3 loop is CASSPGLAGIPYEQYF. CDR3 DNA: TGTGCCAGCAGCCCGGGACTAGCGGGGATCCCCTACGAGCAGTACTTC.

The gene calls are TRBV6-5 and TRBJ1-2; D gene unclear. This CDR3 is 13 amino acids long. Between the trimmed V and J ends, which lost 6 bases and 1 base, there was a span of 9 bases. CDR1 is MNHEY and CDR2 is SVGAGI in the germline V gene. The CDR3 reads CASRLGNNYGYTF. The CDR3 DNA reads TGTGCCAGCAGGCTGGGCAATAACTATGGCTACACCTTC.

This chain uses TRBV5-4 with TRBJ1-4, with 10 bases aligning to TRBD1. V lost 0 bases, J lost 6 bases, and 5 bases stayed unmatched. The germline V gene encodes CDR1 SGHNT and CDR2 YYREEE (reference sequence). The CDR3 consists of 16 residues. Here the CDR3 DNA reads TGTGCCAGCAGCTTGGGCCCGGGACAGGGGTATGAAAAACTGTTTTTT. Translating gives CASSLGPGQGYEKLFF.

This chain connects TRBV7-2 to TRBJ1-6; 7 bases are shared with TRBD1. Germline CDR1 SGHTA, CDR2 FQGNSA. Unmatched junction bases numbered 3, after V lost 5 bases and J lost 8 bases. The CDR3 is 13 residues long. In nucleotides, the CDR3 is TGTGCCAGCAGCCGGGACAGTTATTCACCCCTCCACTTT. It codes for CASSRDSYSPLHF.

The rearrangement links TRBV5-1 to TRBJ1-3, with TRBD1 matching 7 bases. This CDR3 is built from 15 residues. Per the germline V gene, CDR1 is SGHRS and CDR2 is YFSETQ. Germline trimming cut 4 bases from V and 4 bases from J; bases unmatched to any gene: 8. The CDR3 protein is CASSVDRDSGNTIYF. CDR3 nucleotide sequence: TGCGCCAGCAGCGTAGACCGGGACAGCGGAAACACCATATATTTT.

CDR3 residues: CASSSGENQPQHF. CDR3 nucleotides: TGCGCCAGCAGCTCAGGGGAGAATCAGCCCCAGCATTTT. This rearrangement joins TRBV5-1 to TRBJ1-5; D possibly corresponds to TRBD1 (6 bases). The CDR3 spans 13 residues. V was pared by 3 bases and J by 4 bases, with 8 bases between. Germline CDR1 reads SGHRS; CDR2 reads YFSETQ.

The chain links TRBV7-9 to TRBJ2-2, with D possibly TRBD1 on 5 matching bases. Between the trimmed V and J ends, which lost 1 base and 3 bases, there was a span of 9 bases. CDR1 SEHNR and CDR2 FQNEAQ come from the germline V gene (reference sequence). This CDR3 is 15 amino acids long. The CDR3 DNA reads TGTGCCAGCAGCTTAGTGGGGCCTGACACCGGGGAGCTGTTTTTT. This gives the protein CASSLVGPDTGELFF.

V and J are TRBV4-3 and TRBJ1-3; D not resolved. V gave up 1 base and J gave up 0 bases, with 7 bases separating them. This CDR3 region has 15 residues. CDR1 and CDR2 (germline): LGHNA, YSLEER. This chain's CDR3 is CASSQAAISGNTIYF. Here the CDR3 DNA reads TGCGCCAGCAGCCAAGCTGCTATCTCTGGAAACACCATATATTTT.

The J gene is TRBJ1-4, the V gene TRBV18; TRBD1 matches 7 bases. This CDR3 has 16 residues. CDR1 is KGHSH, CDR2 LQKENI, per germline. Trimming removed 8 bases from V and 4 bases from J; junction bases left unmatched: 13. In DNA form, the CDR3 reads TGTGCCAGCAATCAACAGGGGAGAACGAGTAATGAAAAACTGTTTTTT. Translation gives CASNQQGRTSNEKLFF.

V usage is TRBV27 and J usage is TRBJ2-7; maybe TRBD2 (5 bases). Germline assignment: CDR1 MNHEY and CDR2 SMNVEV (reference sequence). CDR3 length: 15 residues. Trimming shortened V by 4 bases and J by 0 bases, and 13 bases separated the two germline ends. CDR3 sequence (DNA): TGTGCCAGCAGTTACTCCCAGCGGAGCTCCTACGAGCAGTACTTC. It codes for CASSYSQRSSYEQYF.

The V call is TRBV2, the J call TRBJ1-1; 8 bases agree with TRBD1. The CDR3 is made up of 13 amino acids. Germline CDR1 reads SNHLY; CDR2 reads FYNNEI. With V trimmed by 5 bases and J by 7 bases, 6 bases remained unmatched. The CDR3 loop is CASSFTGGSEAFF. As DNA, the CDR3 is TGTGCCAGCAGTTTTACAGGGGGGAGTGAAGCTTTCTTT. The full variable domain, completed using reference TRBV2 and TRBJ1-1, is EPEVTQTPSHQVTQMGQEVILRCVPISNHLYFYWYRQILGQKVEFLVSFYNNEISEKSEIFDDQFSVERPDGSNFTLKIRSTKLEDSAMYFCASSFTGGSEAFFGQGTRLTVV.

This clone came up once. The chain recombines TRBV21-1 with TRBJ1-5; the D segment call TRBD1 is taken from the table without a DNA check. TRBV21-1 corresponds to a pseudogene. This CDR3 is 16 amino acids long. The DNA for the CDR3 is TGTGCCAGCAGCAAAGTGGGTGGACAGGGGCATCAGCCCCAGCATTTT. It yields the protein CASSKVGGQGHQPQHF.

This clone appeared a few times. The chain carries TRBV28 and TRBJ1-4; 8 nucleotides match TRBD1. This CDR3 is 12 amino acids long. Trimming at V came to 7 bases and at J to 10 bases, leaving 5 bases not matched to a gene. Germline-derived CDR1 and CDR2 are MDHEN and SYDVKM. The DNA of the CDR3 is TGTGCCAGCACGGACAGGGATACAAAACTGTTTTTT. This encodes CASTDRDTKLFF.

This clone showed up just once. The chain uses TRBV7-2 and TRBJ2-3; D might be TRBD2 (6 bases). Germline CDR1 SGHTA, CDR2 FQGNSA. Deletions cut 5 bases from V and 2 bases from J, with 17 bases between. This CDR3 contains 16 residues. The chain's CDR3 is CASSNGRGMVTDTQYF. Written as DNA, the CDR3 is TGTGCCAGCAGCAATGGTCGGGGGATGGTCACAGATACGCAGTATTTT.